This TCR beta chain was retrieved from a study of T cell responses to AZD1222 COVID-19 vaccine. On this clone: Its antigen remains unknown.

Findings and caveats of the study: There were mostly white British donors and more females than males, and clonal diversity was possibly underestimated.

Germline CDR1 is LNHDA and CDR2 is SQIVND (reference sequence). The ends lost 6 bases at V and 1 base at J; junction bases unmatched: 4. The CDR3 contains 14 residues. Sequencing used immunoSEQ multiplex PCR; TCRdb keeps in-frame clones, though not all of them. The top ten hold roughly 5.6% of the sample, which has about 150,000 clones, 90% to 95% seen once. The sample consisted of peripheral blood, taken on day 0 of AZD1222 vaccination. The chain carries TRBV19 and TRBJ2-3; 7 bases are shared with TRBD2. The sequence was obtained from an adult in good health. CDR3 coding DNA: TGTGCCAGTAGCCTAGCGGCAGGCACAGATACGCAGTATTTT. Encoded protein: CASSLAAGTDTQYF.